This T cell receptor beta chain stems from a study of blood T cell repertoires in COVID-19. The assay was immunoSEQ multiplex PCR, and TCRdb's table has in-frame clones only and misses some. The sample includes 220,000 or so clones, roughly 83% of them seen just once. Ages ranged from about 18 to 89 years, with residence in fewer than 25 US areas. Participants' reported clinical history set cohort assignment. The CDR3 loop spans 14 amino acids. Germline CDR1 GTSNPN, CDR2 SVGIG (reference sequence). The V end lost 0 bases, the J end lost 8 bases, and 16 bases lay between the germline ends. The chain recombines TRBV30 with TRBJ1-1, with D possibly being TRBD1 (6 bases). This sequence was found in a woman aged 40 to 50 with acute COVID-19. Sequencing was carried out using PBMCs or T cells enriched from blood (not recorded which). The CDR3 loop is CAWSVGGGRPEAFF. The CDR3 DNA sequence: TGTGCCTGGAGTGTAGGGGGGGGACGCCCGGAAGCTTTCTTT.